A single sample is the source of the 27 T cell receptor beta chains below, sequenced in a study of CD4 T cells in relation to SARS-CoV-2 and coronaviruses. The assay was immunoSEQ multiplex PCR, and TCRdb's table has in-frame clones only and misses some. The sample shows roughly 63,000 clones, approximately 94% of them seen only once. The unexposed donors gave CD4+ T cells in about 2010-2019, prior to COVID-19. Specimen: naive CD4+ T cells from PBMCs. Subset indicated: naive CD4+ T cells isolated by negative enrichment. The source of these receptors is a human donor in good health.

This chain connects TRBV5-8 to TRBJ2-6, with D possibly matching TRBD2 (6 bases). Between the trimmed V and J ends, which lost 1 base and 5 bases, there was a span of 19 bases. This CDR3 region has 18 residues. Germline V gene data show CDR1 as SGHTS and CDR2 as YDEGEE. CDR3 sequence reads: CASSLYRTEGVRANVLTF. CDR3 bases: TGTGCCAGCAGCTTGTATCGGACGGAGGGTGTCCGGGCCAACGTCCTGACTTTC. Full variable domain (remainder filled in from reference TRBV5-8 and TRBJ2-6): EAGVTQSPTHLIKTRGQQATLRCSPISGHTSVYWYQQALGLGLQFLLWYDEGEERNRGNFPPRFSGRQFPNYSSELNVNALELEDSALYLCASSLYRTEGVRANVLTFGAGSRLTVL.

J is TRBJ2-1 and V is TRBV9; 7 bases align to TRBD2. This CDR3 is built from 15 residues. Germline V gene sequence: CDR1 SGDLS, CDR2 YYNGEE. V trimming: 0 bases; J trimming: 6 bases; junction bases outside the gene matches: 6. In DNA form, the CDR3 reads TGTGCCAGCAGCGTAGCCAGCGGGAACTTCAATGAGCAGTTCTTC. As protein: CASSVASGNFNEQFF. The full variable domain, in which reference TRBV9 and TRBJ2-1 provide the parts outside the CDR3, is DSGVTQTPKHLITATGQRVTLRCSPRSGDLSVYWYQQSLDQGLQFLIQYYNGEERAKGNILERFSAQQFPDLHSELNLSSLELGDSALYFCASSVASGNFNEQFFGPGTRLTVL.

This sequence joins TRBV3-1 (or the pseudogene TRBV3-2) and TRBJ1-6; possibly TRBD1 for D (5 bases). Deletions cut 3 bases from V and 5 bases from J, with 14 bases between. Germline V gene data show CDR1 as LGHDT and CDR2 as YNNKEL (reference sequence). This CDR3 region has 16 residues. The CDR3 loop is CASSQSQGRDNSPLHF. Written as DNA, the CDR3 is TGTGCCAGCAGCCAGTCGCAGGGCAGGGATAATTCACCCCTCCACTTT.

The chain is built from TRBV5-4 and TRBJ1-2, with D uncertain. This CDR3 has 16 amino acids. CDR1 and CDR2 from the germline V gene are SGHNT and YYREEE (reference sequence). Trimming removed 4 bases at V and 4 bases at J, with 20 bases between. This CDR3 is CASSPGLDGIVYGYTF. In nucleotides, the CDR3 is TGTGCCAGCAGCCCAGGTCTGGACGGAATAGTCTATGGCTACACCTTC.

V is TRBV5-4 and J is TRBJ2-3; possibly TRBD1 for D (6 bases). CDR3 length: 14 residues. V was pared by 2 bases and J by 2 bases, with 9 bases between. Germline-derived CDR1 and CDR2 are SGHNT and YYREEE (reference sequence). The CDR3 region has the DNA TGTGCCAGCAGCTTTGGGGGCTACACAGATACGCAGTATTTT. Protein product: CASSFGGYTDTQYF.

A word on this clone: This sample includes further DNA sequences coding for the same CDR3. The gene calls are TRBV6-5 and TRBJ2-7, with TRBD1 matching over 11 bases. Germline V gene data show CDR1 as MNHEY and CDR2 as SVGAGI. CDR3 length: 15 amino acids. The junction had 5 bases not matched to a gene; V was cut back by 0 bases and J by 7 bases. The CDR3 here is CASSYSRDRGVEQYF. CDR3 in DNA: TGTGCCAGCAGTTACTCTCGGGACAGGGGGGTAGAGCAGTACTTC.

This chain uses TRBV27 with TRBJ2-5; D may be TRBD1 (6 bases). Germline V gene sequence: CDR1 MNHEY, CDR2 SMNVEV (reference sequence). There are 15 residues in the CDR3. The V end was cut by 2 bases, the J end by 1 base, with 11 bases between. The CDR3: CASSLTRGVQETQYF. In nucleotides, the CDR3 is TGTGCCAGCAGTTTAACCAGGGGAGTCCAAGAGACCCAGTACTTC.

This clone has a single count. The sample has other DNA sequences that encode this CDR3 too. CDR3 loop: CASRPGGNYEQYF. CDR3 DNA sequence: TGTGCCAGCAGACCAGGGGGGAACTACGAGCAGTACTTC. The V gene is TRBV28, the J gene TRBJ2-7; tentatively, D is TRBD1 (7 bases). CDR3 length: 13 amino acids. Germline values: CDR1 MDHEN, CDR2 SYDVKM. Trimming removed 6 bases from V and 3 bases from J, with 12 bases in between.

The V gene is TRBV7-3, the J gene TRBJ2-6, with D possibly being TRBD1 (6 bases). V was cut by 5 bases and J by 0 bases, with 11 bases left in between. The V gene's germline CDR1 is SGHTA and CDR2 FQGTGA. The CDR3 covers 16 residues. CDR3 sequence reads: CASSPRGGSGANVLTF. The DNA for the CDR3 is TGTGCCAGCAGCCCCAGGGGCGGCTCTGGGGCCAACGTCCTGACTTTC.

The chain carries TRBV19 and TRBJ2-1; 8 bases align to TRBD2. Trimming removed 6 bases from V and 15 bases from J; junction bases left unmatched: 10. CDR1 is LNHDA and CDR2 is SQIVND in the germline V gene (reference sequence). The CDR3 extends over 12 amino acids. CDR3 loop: CASRTTGGLGFF. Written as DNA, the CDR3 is TGTGCCAGTAGGACGACGGGAGGGCTAGGGTTCTTC. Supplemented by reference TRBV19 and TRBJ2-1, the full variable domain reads DGGITQSPKYLFRKEGQNVTLSCEQNLNHDAMYWYRQDPGQGLRLIYYSQIVNDFQKGDIAEGYSVSREKKESFPLTVTSAQKNPTAFYLCASRTTGGLGFFGPGTRLTVL.

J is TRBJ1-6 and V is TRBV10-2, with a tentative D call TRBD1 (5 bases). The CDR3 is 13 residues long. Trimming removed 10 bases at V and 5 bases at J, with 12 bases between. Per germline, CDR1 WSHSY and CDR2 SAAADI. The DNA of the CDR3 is TGCGCCATCAGACAGATGGATAATTCACCCCTCCACTTT. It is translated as CAIRQMDNSPLHF.

CDR3: CASSLGQFSELFF. CDR3 bases: TGTGCCAGCAGCTTAGGGCAGTTCTCAGAACTGTTTTTT. The rearrangement uses TRBV7-2 and TRBJ1-4; unclear D gene. The CDR3 has 13 amino acids. Deletions cut 1 base from V and 12 bases from J, with 12 bases between. The V gene's germline CDR1 is SGHTA and CDR2 FQGNSA.

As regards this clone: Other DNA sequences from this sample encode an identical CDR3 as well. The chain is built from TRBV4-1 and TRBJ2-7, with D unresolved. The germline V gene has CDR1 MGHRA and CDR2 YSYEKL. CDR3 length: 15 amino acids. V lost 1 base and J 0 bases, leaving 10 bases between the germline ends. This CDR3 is CASSQGTFSSYEQYF. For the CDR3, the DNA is TGCGCCAGCAGCCAAGGGACCTTCAGCTCCTACGAGCAGTACTTC.

DNA for the CDR3: TGTGCCAGCAGTTACGGTCAGGGGAACTACGAGCAGTACTTC. This sequence encodes CASSYGQGNYEQYF. The chain employs TRBV6-6 and TRBJ2-7; maybe TRBD1 (6 bases). Trimming took 2 bases from V and 3 from J, leaving 11 bases between them. This CDR3 comprises 14 residues. The germline V gene has CDR1 MNHNY and CDR2 SVGAGI (reference sequence).

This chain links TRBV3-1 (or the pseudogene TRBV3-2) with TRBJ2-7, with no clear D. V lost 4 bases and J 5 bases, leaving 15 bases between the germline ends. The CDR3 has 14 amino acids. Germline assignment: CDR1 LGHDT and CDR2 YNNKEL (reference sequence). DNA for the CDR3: TGTGCCAGCAGCCGAAGCCTCCGAGAGGACGAGCAGTACTTC. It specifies CASSRSLREDEQYF.

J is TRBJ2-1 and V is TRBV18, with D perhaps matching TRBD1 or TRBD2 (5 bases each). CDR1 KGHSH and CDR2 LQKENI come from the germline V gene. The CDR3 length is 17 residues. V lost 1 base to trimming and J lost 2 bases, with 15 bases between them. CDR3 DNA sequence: TGTGCCAGCTCACCACAGAGCGGACAAGCAGCCTACAATGAGCAGTTCTTC. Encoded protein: CASSPQSGQAAYNEQFF.

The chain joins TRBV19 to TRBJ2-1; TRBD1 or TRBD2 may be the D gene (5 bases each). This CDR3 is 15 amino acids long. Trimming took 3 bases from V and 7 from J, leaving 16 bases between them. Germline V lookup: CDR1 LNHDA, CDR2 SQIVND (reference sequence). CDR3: CASSIDGTPTNEQFF. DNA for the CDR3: TGTGCCAGTAGTATCGACGGGACGCCTACAAATGAGCAGTTCTTC.

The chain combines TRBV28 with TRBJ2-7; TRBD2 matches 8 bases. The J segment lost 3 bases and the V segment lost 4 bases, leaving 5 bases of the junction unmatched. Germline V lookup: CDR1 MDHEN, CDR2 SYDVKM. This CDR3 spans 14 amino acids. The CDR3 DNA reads TGTGCCAGCAGTTCATCGAGCGGGAGCTACGAGCAGTACTTC. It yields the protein CASSSSSGSYEQYF. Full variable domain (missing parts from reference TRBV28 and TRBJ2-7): DVKVTQSSRYLVKRTGEKVFLECVQDMDHENMFWYRQDPGLGLRLIYFSYDVKMKEKGDIPEGYSVSREKKERFSLILESASTNQTSMYLCASSSSSGSYEQYFGPGTRLTVT.

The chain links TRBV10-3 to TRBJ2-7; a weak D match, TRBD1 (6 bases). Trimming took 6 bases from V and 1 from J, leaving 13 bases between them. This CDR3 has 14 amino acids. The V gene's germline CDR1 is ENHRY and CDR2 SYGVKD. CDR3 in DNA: TGTGCCATCAGCCCCGACAGGCCGTCCTACGAGCAGTACTTC. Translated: CAISPDRPSYEQYF.

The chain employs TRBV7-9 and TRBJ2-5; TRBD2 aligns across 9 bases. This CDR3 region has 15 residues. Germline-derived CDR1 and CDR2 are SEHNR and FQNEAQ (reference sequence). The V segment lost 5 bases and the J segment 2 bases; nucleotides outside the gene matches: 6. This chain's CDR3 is CASSHAAGGQETQYF. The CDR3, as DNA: TGTGCCAGCAGCCACGCAGCGGGAGGACAAGAGACCCAGTACTTC.

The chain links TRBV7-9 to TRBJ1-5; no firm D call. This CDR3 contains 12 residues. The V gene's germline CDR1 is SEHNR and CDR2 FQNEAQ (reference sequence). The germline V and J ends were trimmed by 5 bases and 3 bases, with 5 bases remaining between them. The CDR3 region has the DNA TGTGCCAGCAGCCGGGACAATCAGCCCCAGCATTTT. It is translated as CASSRDNQPQHF.

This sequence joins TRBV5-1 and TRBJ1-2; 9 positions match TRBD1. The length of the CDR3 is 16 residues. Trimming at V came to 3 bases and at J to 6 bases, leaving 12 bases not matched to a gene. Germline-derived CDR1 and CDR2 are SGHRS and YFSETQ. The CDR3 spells CASSSMTGTGSNGYTF. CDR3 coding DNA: TGCGCCAGCAGCTCGATGACTGGGACAGGGTCAAATGGCTACACCTTC.

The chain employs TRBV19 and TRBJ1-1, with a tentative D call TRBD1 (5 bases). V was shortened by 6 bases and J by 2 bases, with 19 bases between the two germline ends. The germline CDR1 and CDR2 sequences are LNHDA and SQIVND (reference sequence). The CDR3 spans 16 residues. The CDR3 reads CASSEGDRTTNTEAFF. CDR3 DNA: TGTGCCAGTAGCGAGGGCGACAGAACAACTAACACTGAAGCTTTCTTT. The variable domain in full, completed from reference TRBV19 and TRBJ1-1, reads DGGITQSPKYLFRKEGQNVTLSCEQNLNHDAMYWYRQDPGQGLRLIYYSQIVNDFQKGDIAEGYSVSREKKESFPLTVTSAQKNPTAFYLCASSEGDRTTNTEAFFGQGTRLTVV.

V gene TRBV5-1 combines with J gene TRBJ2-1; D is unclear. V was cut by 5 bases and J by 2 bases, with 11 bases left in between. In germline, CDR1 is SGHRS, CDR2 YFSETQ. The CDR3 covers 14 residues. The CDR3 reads CASRDPGPYNEQFF. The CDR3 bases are TGCGCCAGCAGGGATCCCGGGCCCTACAATGAGCAGTTCTTC.

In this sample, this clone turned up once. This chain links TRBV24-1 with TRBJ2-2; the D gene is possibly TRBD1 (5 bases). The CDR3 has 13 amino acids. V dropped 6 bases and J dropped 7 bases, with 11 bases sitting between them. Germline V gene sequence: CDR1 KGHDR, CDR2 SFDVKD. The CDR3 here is CATSRQGNGELFF. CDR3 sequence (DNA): TGTGCCACCAGTCGGCAGGGCAACGGGGAGCTGTTTTTT.

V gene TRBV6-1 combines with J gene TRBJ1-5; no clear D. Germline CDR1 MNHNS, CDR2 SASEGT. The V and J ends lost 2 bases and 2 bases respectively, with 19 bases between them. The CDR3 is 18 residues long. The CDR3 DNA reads TGTGCCAGCAGTGAATTGGGTAGGCGAAGTTCTGGCAATCAGCCCCAGCATTTT. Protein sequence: CASSELGRRSSGNQPQHF.

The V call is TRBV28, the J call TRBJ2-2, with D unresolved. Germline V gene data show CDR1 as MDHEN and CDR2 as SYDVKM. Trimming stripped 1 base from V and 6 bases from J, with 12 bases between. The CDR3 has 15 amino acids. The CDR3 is CASSLLRPMSGELFF. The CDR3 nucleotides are TGTGCCAGCAGTTTATTGAGGCCGATGTCCGGGGAGCTGTTTTTT.